Each of the 28 T cell receptor beta chains below was sequenced from the same sample in a study of cytomegalovirus exposure and HLA in healthy donors. Both 60 Vbeta primers and 13 Jbeta primers went into the PCR. Using immunoSEQ multiplex PCR, the repertoire was profiled, and TCRdb retains in-frame clones only, with some absent. The data show 120,000 or so clones, around 84% seen once. Sequenced: PBMCs. These TCRs come from a woman in her thirties or forties in good health and CMV-seronegative.

Only a few counts were recorded for this clone. The chain recombines TRBV6-1 with TRBJ1-2; no definite D call. Trimming cost V 1 base and J 4 bases, with 10 bases left between them. The CDR3 is 14 amino acids. Germline V gene lookup returns CDR1 MNHNS and CDR2 SASEGT. CDR3 in amino acids: CASSEGAAAYGYTF. The CDR3 nucleotides are TGTGCCAGCAGTGAAGGCGCGGCAGCCTATGGCTACACCTTC.

The V call is TRBV11-2, the J call TRBJ1-2; TRBD1 agrees at 10 bases. Germline loops: CDR1 SGHAT, CDR2 FQNNGV. The J segment lost 8 bases and the V segment lost 0 bases, leaving 6 bases of the junction unmatched. CDR3 length: 15 residues. The CDR3 loop reads CASSLEPGQGIGYTF. The DNA of the CDR3 is TGTGCCAGCAGCTTAGAGCCGGGACAGGGGATCGGCTACACCTTC. The full variable domain, its missing parts supplied by reference TRBV11-2 and TRBJ1-2, is EAGVAQSPRYKIIEKRQSVAFWCNPISGHATLYWYQQILGQGPKLLIQFQNNGVVDDSQLPKDRFSAERLKGVDSTLKIQPAKLEDSAVYLCASSLEPGQGIGYTFGSGTRLTVV.

This clone was seen only once. J is TRBJ1-1 and V is TRBV10-2; 7 nucleotides align to TRBD1. Germline CDR1 WSHSY, CDR2 SAAADI. V lost 3 bases, J lost 3 bases, and 4 bases stayed unmatched. The CDR3 length is 14 residues. DNA for the CDR3: TGCGCCAGCAGTGATAGTAGGGGGCACACTGAAGCTTTCTTT. It codes for CASSDSRGHTEAFF.

There are a few counts of this clone. This chain joins TRBV28 and TRBJ2-3; the D is unclear. V lost 8 bases and J 8 bases, leaving 17 bases between the germline ends. The CDR3 length is 13 residues. Germline V gene sequence: CDR1 MDHEN, CDR2 SYDVKM. For the CDR3, the DNA is TGTGCCAGCCAAAAAGACCCAGCGCCTACGCAGTATTTT. Residues: CASQKDPAPTQYF.

On this clone: Other DNA sequences in this sample translate to the same CDR3. The chain links TRBV28 to TRBJ2-7; D ambiguous. Trimming shortened V by 5 bases and J by 1 base, and 6 bases separated the two germline ends. There are 12 residues in the CDR3. CDR1 and CDR2 (germline): MDHEN, SYDVKM. The CDR3 loop is CASSPDSYEQYF. The CDR3 coding sequence is TGTGCCAGCAGTCCAGATTCCTACGAGCAGTACTTC.

V usage is TRBV5-1 and J usage is TRBJ1-6, with TRBD1 as a possible D gene (5 bases). The CDR3 is made up of 15 amino acids. The germline V and J ends were trimmed by 0 bases and 9 bases, with 13 bases remaining between them. In germline, CDR1 is SGHRS, CDR2 YFSETQ. CDR3 sequence (DNA): TGCGCCAGCAGCTTGGCCGGGCAGGGTGCTTCACCCCTCCACTTT. Residues: CASSLAGQGASPLHF.

The rearrangement links TRBV28 to TRBJ2-5; 7 bases are a match to TRBD2. Germline-derived CDR1 and CDR2 are MDHEN and SYDVKM. This CDR3 spans 13 amino acids. J was trimmed by 7 bases and V by 4 bases; bases with no gene match: 6. The CDR3 bases are TGTGCCAGCAGTTCCGGACTAGTTGGGACCCAGTACTTC. Its translation: CASSSGLVGTQYF.

This chain links TRBV2 with TRBJ2-1; D possibly corresponds to TRBD2 (5 bases). The V gene's germline CDR1 is SNHLY and CDR2 FYNNEI. V was trimmed by 8 bases and J by 8 bases, leaving 10 bases between them. There are 11 residues in the CDR3. CDR3 protein: CASGPGYEQFF. The CDR3 DNA reads TGTGCCAGCGGGCCGGGGTATGAGCAGTTCTTC.

The chain links TRBV28 to TRBJ2-5, with TRBD2 as a possible D gene (7 bases). V lost 8 bases and J lost 2, with 18 bases in between. Looked up from germline, CDR1 is MDHEN and CDR2 is SYDVKM. The CDR3 sequence is 15 residues long. Here the CDR3 reads CASSSAAGAQETQYF. The CDR3 DNA is TGTGCCAGCTCATCCGCCGCGGGGGCGCAAGAGACCCAGTACTTC.

A few counts support this clone. The CDR3 nucleotides are TGTGCCATCAGTGAGTCTGGGGGGGGGACTGAAGCTTTCTTT. This encodes CAISESGGGTEAFF. The chain has TRBV10-3 and TRBJ1-1; tentative D call: TRBD1 (5 bases). The germline gives CDR1 ENHRY, CDR2 SYGVKD. V lost 0 bases, J lost 5 bases, and 10 bases lay in between. The CDR3 totals 14 residues.

This clone was seen more than once but under ten times. V gene TRBV4-2 combines with J gene TRBJ2-7; TRBD2 agrees at 7 bases. The CDR3 is 15 residues long. Trimming took 1 base from V and 5 from J; bases not matched to a gene: 8. The germline gives CDR1 LGHNA, CDR2 YNFKEQ. CDR3 protein: CASSQGAGAVDEQYF. The CDR3 DNA sequence: TGTGCCAGCAGCCAAGGGGCGGGAGCGGTTGACGAGCAGTACTTC.

A few counts support this clone. DNA for the CDR3: TGCGCCAGCAGCTCCTCGCCGCTAGCGGGAGTGTATGAGCAGTTCTTC. Translation gives CASSSSPLAGVYEQFF. This chain connects TRBV5-1 to TRBJ2-1; 10 bases are shared with TRBD2. CDR3 size: 16 residues. Germline CDR1 reads SGHRS; CDR2 reads YFSETQ. V was clipped by 3 bases and J by 8 bases; unmatched bases: 11.

This clone was counted a few times. V usage is TRBV6-5 and J usage is TRBJ1-1, with D tentatively TRBD1 (5 bases). CDR1 is MNHEY and CDR2 is SVGAGI in the germline V gene. Trimming pared 5 bases from V and 2 bases from J, leaving 12 bases between. The CDR3 consists of 14 residues. CDR3 loop: CASSRFRGNTEAFF. For the CDR3, the DNA is TGTGCCAGCAGTAGGTTTAGGGGAAACACTGAAGCTTTCTTT.

This chain joins TRBV7-9 and TRBJ2-7; possibly TRBD1 for D (7 bases). CDR1 SEHNR and CDR2 FQNEAQ come from the germline V gene (reference sequence). This CDR3 spans 13 amino acids. V shed 5 bases and J shed 5 bases, with 13 bases lying between them. The CDR3 nucleotides read TGTGCCAGCAGCCCCCAGGGGGGAAACGAGCAGTACTTC. This encodes CASSPQGGNEQYF.

The genes are TRBV28 and TRBJ1-5; possibly TRBD1 for D (6 bases). The V end lost 4 bases, the J end lost 2 bases, and 12 bases lay between the germline ends. Germline lookup yields CDR1 MDHEN and CDR2 SYDVKM. The CDR3 has 15 amino acids. In nucleotides, the CDR3 is TGTGCCAGCAGTTACACAGGGCGGGGCAATCAGCCCCAGCATTTT. The encoded protein is CASSYTGRGNQPQHF.

J is TRBJ2-1 and V is TRBV7-6; D is unresolved. This CDR3 region has 14 residues. V lost 4 bases, J lost 5 bases, and 12 bases lay in between. Germline V gene lookup returns CDR1 SGHVS and CDR2 FNYEAQ. CDR3 protein: CASSSTNIHNEQFF. The CDR3 bases are TGTGCCAGCAGCTCCACGAACATCCACAATGAGCAGTTCTTC.

This clone was observed a few times. The gene calls are TRBV28 and TRBJ1-4, with 8 bases identical to TRBD1. With V trimmed by 6 bases and J by 7 bases, 13 bases remained unmatched. The germline CDR1 and CDR2 sequences are MDHEN and SYDVKM. This CDR3 has 16 residues. CDR3 in amino acids: CASRIPLQGDSEKLFF. The CDR3 bases are TGTGCCAGCAGAATTCCACTACAGGGGGATAGTGAAAAACTGTTTTTT.

V and J are TRBV5-4 and TRBJ2-1; 11 bases are shared with TRBD2. This CDR3 has 17 amino acids. The germline V gene encodes CDR1 SGHNT and CDR2 YYREEE (reference sequence). With V trimmed by 2 bases and J by 0 bases, 4 bases remained unmatched. CDR3 sequence: CASSFPGLAASYNEQFF. CDR3 DNA sequence: TGTGCCAGCAGCTTTCCGGGACTAGCGGCCTCCTACAATGAGCAGTTCTTC. Full variable domain (remainder filled in from reference TRBV5-4 and TRBJ2-1): ETGVTQSPTHLIKTRGQQVTLRCSSQSGHNTVSWYQQALGQGPQFIFQYYREEENGRGNFPPRFSGLQFPNYSSELNVNALELDDSALYLCASSFPGLAASYNEQFFGPGTRLTVL.

This clone has only a few counts. The chain recombines TRBV28 with TRBJ1-5; the D gene is possibly TRBD1 (5 bases). The V end lost 3 bases, the J end lost 4 bases, and 16 bases lay between the germline ends. This CDR3 is built from 16 residues. Germline CDR1 reads MDHEN; CDR2 reads SYDVKM. CDR3 amino acids: CASSFYPQAINQPQHF. DNA for the CDR3: TGTGCCAGCAGTTTTTATCCACAGGCGATTAATCAGCCCCAGCATTTT.

This clone is a singleton in its sample. J is TRBJ2-1 and V is TRBV29-1, with 10 positions matching TRBD1. Trimming removed 4 bases from V and 10 bases from J; junction bases left unmatched: 4. Germline assignment: CDR1 SQVTM and CDR2 ANQGSEA. There are 12 residues in the CDR3. CDR3 region: CSVGGQGNEQFF. CDR3 bases: TGCAGCGTTGGGGGACAGGGGAACGAGCAGTTCTTC.

This clone was seen once. CDR3 bases: TGTGCCAGCAGTCGGGACAGGGGCACAGATACGCAGTATTTT. This gives the protein CASSRDRGTDTQYF. V is TRBV7-2 and J is TRBJ2-3; 9 nucleotides align to TRBD1. Germline V gene data show CDR1 as SGHTA and CDR2 as FQGNSA. The CDR3 consists of 14 residues. V trimming: 6 bases; J trimming: 1 base; junction bases outside the gene matches: 2.

V gene TRBV7-6 combines with J gene TRBJ2-3; 7 bases are a match to TRBD2. The CDR3 runs 16 residues. The trim removed 5 bases at V and 2 bases at J, leaving 10 bases unmatched. Germline V gives CDR1 SGHVS, CDR2 FNYEAQ. CDR3 DNA sequence: TGTGCCAGCAGCAAAACCCCAACTAGCGCCACAGATACGCAGTATTTT. Encoded protein: CASSKTPTSATDTQYF. The full variable domain, rest sourced from reference TRBV7-6 and TRBJ2-3, is GAGVSQSPRYKVTKRGQDVALRCDPISGHVSLYWYRQALGQGPEFLTYFNYEAQQDKSGLPNDRFSAERPEGSISTLTIQRTEQRDSAMYRCASSKTPTSATDTQYFGPGTRLTVL.

The chain links TRBV5-6 to TRBJ1-1; D unclear. V was shortened by 5 bases and J by 1 base, with 9 bases between the two germline ends. This CDR3 region has 13 residues. CDR1 and CDR2 (germline): SGHDT, YYEEEE. Written as DNA, the CDR3 is TGTGCCAGCAGATCCCGGGGGAACACTGAAGCTTTCTTT. It is translated as CASRSRGNTEAFF.

The V gene is TRBV6-5, the J gene TRBJ2-1, with D hard to call. Looked up from germline, CDR1 is MNHEY and CDR2 is SVGAGI. This CDR3 has 16 residues. V was cut by 0 bases and J by 0 bases, with 9 bases left in between. The CDR3 nucleotides are TGTGCCAGCAGTTACTCGGGTAGCAGCTCCTACAATGAGCAGTTCTTC. Translation: CASSYSGSSSYNEQFF.

The chain combines TRBV7-2 with TRBJ2-7, with TRBD1 matching over 9 bases. This CDR3 has 13 amino acids. CDR1 and CDR2 from the germline V gene are SGHTA and FQGNSA. The V gene end was trimmed by 10 bases and the J gene end by 4 bases; junction bases not matched to a gene: 8. The CDR3 bases are TGTGCCACCAGTCCGGGACAGGGATACGAGCAGTACTTC. Translating gives CATSPGQGYEQYF.

For this clone: At one end, the junction sequence differs from germline, possibly due to a read error. The chain links TRBV7-9 to TRBJ2-6; possible D gene TRBD1, 5 bases. There are 15 residues in the CDR3. Germline CDR1 and CDR2: SEHNR and FQNEAQ (reference sequence). The CDR3 coding sequence is TGTGCCAGCAGCTTAGGGGGCTCTGGGGCCAACGGCCTGACTTTC. Its protein product is CASSLGGSGANGLTF.

This clone was counted a single time. The chain recombines TRBV19 with TRBJ2-5; the D gene is possibly TRBD2 (6 bases). V lost 4 bases, J lost 2 bases, and 11 bases lay in between. The CDR3 is 14 amino acids. Germline loops: CDR1 LNHDA, CDR2 SQIVND (reference sequence). CDR3 coding DNA: TGTGCCAGTAGTACCGGGAGAACGCAAGAGACCCAGTACTTC. As protein: CASSTGRTQETQYF.

This rearrangement joins TRBV27 to TRBJ2-2, with TRBD2 matching over 8 bases. CDR1 and CDR2 from the germline V gene are MNHEY and SMNVEV (reference sequence). The CDR3 totals 20 residues. V lost 5 bases, J lost 0 bases, and 17 bases stayed unmatched. The CDR3, as DNA: TGTGCCAGCAGTCAAGGCGCTGCGGGAGGTTCTCCCGCGAACACCGGGGAGCTGTTTTTT. As protein: CASSQGAAGGSPANTGELFF.